This passage covers 11 T cell receptor beta chains from one sample sequenced in a study of neurological immune-mediated disorders. Time point specified: longitudinal time-point 3. TCRdb redid the calling of the 5' RACE reads with MiXCR, one entry per CDR3 protein. The data show 40,000 or so distinct CDR3 sequences, approximately 13% seen once. The material sequenced was PBMCs. The receptors originated from a man younger than 45 in good health.

Details on this clonotype: A much bigger clone sits one base away, suggesting this may be a read error. The chain combines TRBV7-3 with TRBJ2-3; 11 bases match TRBD1. CDR3 length: 18 amino acids. The V and J ends lost 5 bases and 0 bases, in that order; junction bases with no gene match: 10. The germline V gene encodes CDR1 SGHTA and CDR2 FQGTGA. The CDR3 sequence is CASSPRWTGGSSTDTQYF. The CDR3, as DNA: TGTGCCAGCAGCCCCCGATGGACAGGGGGCTCTAGCACAGATACGCAGTATTTT. Supplemented by reference TRBV7-3 and TRBJ2-3, the full variable domain reads GAGVSQTPSNKVTEKGKYVELRCDPISGHTALYWYRQSLGQGPEFLIYFQGTGAADDSGLPNDRFFAVRPEGSVSTLKIQRTERGDSAVYLCASSPRWTGGSSTDTQYFGPGTRLTVL.

The chain uses TRBV7-7 and TRBJ2-2; possible D gene TRBD1, 6 bases. The CDR3 totals 15 residues. Germline V gene sequence: CDR1 SSHAT, CDR2 FNYEAQ (reference sequence). Trimming took 6 bases from V and 0 from J, leaving 11 bases between them. The chain's CDR3 is CASRGDTANTGELFF. The CDR3, as DNA: TGTGCCAGCAGAGGGGACACAGCGAACACCGGGGAGCTGTTTTTT.

The sample holds a few counts of this clonotype. V usage is TRBV28 and J usage is TRBJ2-7; 10 bases match TRBD1. V shed 5 bases, J shed 1 base, and the junction held 5 bases outside the gene matches. This CDR3 is 15 amino acids long. Per germline, CDR1 MDHEN and CDR2 SYDVKM. DNA for the CDR3: TGTGCCAGCAGTATACCGGGACAGGGGTCCTACGAGCAGTACTTC. As protein: CASSIPGQGSYEQYF.

This clonotype was counted ten times or more. This chain uses TRBV5-1 with TRBJ2-6, with 8 bases aligning to TRBD1. The CDR3 covers 18 residues. The germline CDR1 and CDR2 sequences are SGHRS and YFSETQ. The V gene end was trimmed by 4 bases and the J gene end by 0 bases; junction bases not matched to a gene: 9. The CDR3 protein is CASSPPGQASSGANVLTF. The CDR3 DNA reads TGCGCCAGCAGCCCGCCGGGACAGGCTAGCTCTGGGGCCAACGTCCTGACTTTC.

This clonotype was observed many times. The genes are TRBV28 and TRBJ1-6; D ambiguous. Germline V gene data show CDR1 as MDHEN and CDR2 as SYDVKM. V lost 6 bases to trimming and J lost 13 bases, with 10 bases between them. CDR3 size: 11 residues. The DNA for the CDR3 is TGTGCCAGCAGGGCTGTTTCGCCCCTCCACTTT. Protein: CASRAVSPLHF. Full variable domain (missing parts from reference TRBV28 and TRBJ1-6): DVKVTQSSRYLVKRTGEKVFLECVQDMDHENMFWYRQDPGLGLRLIYFSYDVKMKEKGDIPEGYSVSREKKERFSLILESASTNQTSMYLCASRAVSPLHFGNGTRLTVT.

In its sample, this clonotype was seen many times. The J gene is TRBJ2-3, the V gene TRBV18; no clear D. This CDR3 region has 16 residues. Trimming stripped 0 bases from V and 0 bases from J, with 10 bases between. The germline V gene has CDR1 KGHSH and CDR2 LQKENI. In nucleotides, the CDR3 is TGTGCCAGCTCACCACCGCGGCAGGCCAGCACAGATACGCAGTATTTT. It specifies CASSPPRQASTDTQYF.

Regarding this clonotype: A junction boundary mismatches the germline segment, possibly from a read error. The rearrangement links TRBV5-1 to TRBJ2-1, with 8 bases that match TRBD2. This CDR3 comprises 16 residues. Germline CDR1 is SGHRS and CDR2 is YFSETQ. CDR3 protein: CASSPGSSGSLYEQFF. In DNA, the CDR3 is TGCGCCAGCAGCCCGGGGTCGAGCGGGAGTTTATATGAGCAATTCTTC. The complete variable domain, with remaining parts taken from reference TRBV5-1 and TRBJ2-1, reads KAGVTQTPRYLIKTRGQQVTLSCSPISGHRSVSWYQQTPGQGLQFLFEYFSETQRNKGNFPGRFSGRQFSNSRSEMNVSTLELGDSALYLCASSPGSSGSLYEQFFGPGTRLTVL.

The gene calls are TRBV5-1 and TRBJ2-5, with 10 bases matching TRBD2. The CDR3 covers 15 residues. V was pared by 6 bases and J by 2 bases, with 7 bases of the junction left unmatched. Germline values: CDR1 SGHRS, CDR2 YFSETQ. CDR3 in DNA: TGCGCCAGCACCCCCCTGGGACTAGCGCAAGAGACCCAGTACTTC. It yields the protein CASTPLGLAQETQYF.

Notes on this clonotype: A much larger clonotype is one base distant, so this may be a read error. The rearrangement links TRBV7-9 to TRBJ2-7; TRBD2 agrees at 12 bases. This CDR3 has 16 residues. Losses at the gene ends were 5 bases for V and 6 bases for J; bases not matched to a gene: 11. Germline lookup yields CDR1 SEHNR and CDR2 FQNEAQ (reference sequence). CDR3 coding DNA: TGTGCCAGCAGCCGTGTGACTAGCGGGAGTCGTGTCGAGCAGTACTTC. Protein sequence: CASSRVTSGSRVEQYF.

This clonotype was detected ten times or more. The chain has TRBV7-2 and TRBJ2-5; D may match TRBD1 or TRBD2 (5 bases each). Trimming removed 2 bases at V and 4 bases at J, with 14 bases between. Germline CDR1 reads SGHTA; CDR2 reads FQGNSA. The CDR3 loop spans 15 amino acids. DNA of the CDR3: TGTGCCAGCAGCTTATTCACAGGAGGAGGAGAGACCCAGTACTTC. Protein product: CASSLFTGGGETQYF.

Ten or more counts support this clonotype. CDR3 bases: TGTGCCAGCAGTGACGGGACAGGGGGCGGCGGAGAGACCCAGTACTTC. This translates into CASSDGTGGGGETQYF. The chain employs TRBV12-3 or TRBV12-4 and TRBJ2-5; 12 nucleotides align to TRBD1. This CDR3 has 16 amino acids. J gave up 4 bases and V 5 bases, and 8 bases lay outside the gene matches.